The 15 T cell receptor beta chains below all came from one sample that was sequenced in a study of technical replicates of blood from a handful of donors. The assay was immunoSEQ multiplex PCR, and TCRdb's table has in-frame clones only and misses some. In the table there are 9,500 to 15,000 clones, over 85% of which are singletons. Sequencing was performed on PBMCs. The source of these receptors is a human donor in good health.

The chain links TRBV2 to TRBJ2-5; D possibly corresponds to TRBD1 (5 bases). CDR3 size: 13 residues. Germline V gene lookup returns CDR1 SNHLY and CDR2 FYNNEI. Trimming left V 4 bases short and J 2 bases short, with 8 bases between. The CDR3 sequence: CASSGQIQETQYF. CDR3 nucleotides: TGTGCCAGCAGTGGACAGATTCAAGAGACCCAGTACTTC.

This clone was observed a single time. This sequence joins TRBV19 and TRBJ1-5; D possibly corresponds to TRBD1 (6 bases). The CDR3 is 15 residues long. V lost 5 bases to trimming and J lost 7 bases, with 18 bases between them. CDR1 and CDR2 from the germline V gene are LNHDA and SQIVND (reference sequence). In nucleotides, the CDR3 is TGTGCCAGTAGTTTTCGTCGACAGGACAGCCAGCCCCAGCATTTT. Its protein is CASSFRRQDSQPQHF.

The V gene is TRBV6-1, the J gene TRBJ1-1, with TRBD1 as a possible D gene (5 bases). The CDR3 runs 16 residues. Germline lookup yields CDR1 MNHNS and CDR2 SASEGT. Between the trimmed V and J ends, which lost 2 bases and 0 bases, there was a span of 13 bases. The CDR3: CASSESANRLNTEAFF. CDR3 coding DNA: TGTGCCAGCAGTGAATCGGCAAACAGGCTGAACACTGAAGCTTTCTTT.

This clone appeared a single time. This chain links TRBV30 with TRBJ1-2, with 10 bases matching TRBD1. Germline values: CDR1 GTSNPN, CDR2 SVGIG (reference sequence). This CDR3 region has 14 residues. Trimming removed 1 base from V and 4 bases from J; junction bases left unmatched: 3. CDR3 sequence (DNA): TGTGCCTGGAGTGGGACAGGGGGGTCCTATGGCTACACCTTC. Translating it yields CAWSGTGGSYGYTF.

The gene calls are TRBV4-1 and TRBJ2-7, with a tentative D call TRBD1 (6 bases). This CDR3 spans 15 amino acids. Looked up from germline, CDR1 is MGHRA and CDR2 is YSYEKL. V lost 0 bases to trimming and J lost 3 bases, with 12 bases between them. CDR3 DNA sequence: TGCGCCAGCAGCCAAGATTTCGCCAGGGGCTACGAGCAGTACTTC. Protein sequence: CASSQDFARGYEQYF.

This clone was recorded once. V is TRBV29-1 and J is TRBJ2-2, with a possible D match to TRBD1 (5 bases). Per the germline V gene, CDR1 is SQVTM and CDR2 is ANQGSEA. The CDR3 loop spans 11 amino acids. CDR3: CSVTETGELFF. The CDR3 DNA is TGCAGTGTGACAGAAACCGGGGAGCTGTTTTTT.

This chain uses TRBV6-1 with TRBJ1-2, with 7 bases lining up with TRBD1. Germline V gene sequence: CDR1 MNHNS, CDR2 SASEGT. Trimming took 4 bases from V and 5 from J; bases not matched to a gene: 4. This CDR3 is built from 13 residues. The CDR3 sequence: CASSGTTGYGYTF. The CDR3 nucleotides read TGTGCCAGCAGTGGCACGACAGGGTATGGCTACACCTTC.

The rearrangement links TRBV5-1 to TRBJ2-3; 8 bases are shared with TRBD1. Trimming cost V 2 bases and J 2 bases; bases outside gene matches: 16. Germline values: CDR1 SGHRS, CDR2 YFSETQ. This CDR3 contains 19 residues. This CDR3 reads CASSFPASGGPWDTDTQYF. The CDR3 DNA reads TGCGCCAGCAGCTTCCCTGCCTCAGGGGGCCCTTGGGACACAGATACGCAGTATTTT.

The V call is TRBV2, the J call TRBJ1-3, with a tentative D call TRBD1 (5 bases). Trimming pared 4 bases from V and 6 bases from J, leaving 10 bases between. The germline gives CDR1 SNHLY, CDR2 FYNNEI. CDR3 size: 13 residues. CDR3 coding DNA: TGTGCCAGCAGTGCAGGAGGGGCAAACACCATATATTTT. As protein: CASSAGGANTIYF.

CDR3 sequence reads: CASSQDGMGGRGPDTQYF. DNA for the CDR3: TGTGCCAGCAGCCAAGACGGGATGGGCGGGAGAGGCCCAGATACGCAGTATTTT. The chain uses TRBV4-2 and TRBJ2-3; 7 nucleotides line up with TRBD2. The CDR3 spans 18 residues. Germline loops: CDR1 LGHNA, CDR2 YNFKEQ. The V segment lost 0 bases and the J segment 4 bases; nucleotides outside the gene matches: 13.

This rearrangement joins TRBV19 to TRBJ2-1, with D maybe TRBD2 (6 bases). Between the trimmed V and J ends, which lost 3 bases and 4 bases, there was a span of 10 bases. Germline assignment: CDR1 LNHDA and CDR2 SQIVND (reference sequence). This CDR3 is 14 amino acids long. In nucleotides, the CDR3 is TGTGCCAGTAGTATCCCCGGGACTTACAATGAGCAGTTCTTC. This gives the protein CASSIPGTYNEQFF.

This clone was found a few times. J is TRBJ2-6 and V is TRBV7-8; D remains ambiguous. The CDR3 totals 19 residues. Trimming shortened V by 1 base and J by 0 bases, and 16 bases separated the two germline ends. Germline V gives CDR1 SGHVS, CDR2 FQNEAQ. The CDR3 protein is CASSLVDQTDVSGANVLTF. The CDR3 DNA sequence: TGTGCCAGCAGCTTAGTTGACCAAACAGATGTCTCTGGGGCCAACGTCCTGACTTTC.

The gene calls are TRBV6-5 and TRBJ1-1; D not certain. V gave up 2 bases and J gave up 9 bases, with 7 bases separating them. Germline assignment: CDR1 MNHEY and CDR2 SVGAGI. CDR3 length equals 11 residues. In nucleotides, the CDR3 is TGTGCCAGCAGTTACCCCCCTAAAGCTTTCTTT. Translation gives CASSYPPKAFF.

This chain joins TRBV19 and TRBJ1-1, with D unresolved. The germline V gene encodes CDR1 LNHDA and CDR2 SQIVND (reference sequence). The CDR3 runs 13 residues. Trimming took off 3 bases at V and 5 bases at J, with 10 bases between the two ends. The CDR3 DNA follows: TGTGCCAGTAGTATGCAGACTAGTACTGAAGCTTTCTTT. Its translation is CASSMQTSTEAFF.

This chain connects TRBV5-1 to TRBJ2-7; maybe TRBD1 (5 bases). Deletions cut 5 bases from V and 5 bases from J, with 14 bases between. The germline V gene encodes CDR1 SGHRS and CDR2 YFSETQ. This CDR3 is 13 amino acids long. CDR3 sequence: CASRQSRVHEQYF. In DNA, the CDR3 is TGCGCCAGCAGACAAAGCAGGGTTCACGAGCAGTACTTC. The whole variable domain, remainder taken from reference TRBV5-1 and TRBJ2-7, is KAGVTQTPRYLIKTRGQQVTLSCSPISGHRSVSWYQQTPGQGLQFLFEYFSETQRNKGNFPGRFSGRQFSNSRSEMNVSTLELGDSALYLCASRQSRVHEQYFGPGTRLTVT.